This T cell receptor (beta chain) is drawn from a study of blood T cells in healthy people across ages. Study in general: About one barcoded beta molecule per two T cells was the capture yield of template switching.

This clonotype was picked up a small number of times. Its target is not known. With a J-beta primer mix and a sample-barcoded 5' primer, a second PCR ran about 6 to 11 cycles. TCRdb reprocessed the 5' RACE reads via MiXCR and lists one record per CDR3 protein. The repertoire consists of more than 1.4 million distinct CDR3 sequences, with 40% to 50% occurring once and the leading ten covering approximately 7.9%. Broader study findings: Per million T cells, TCR beta diversity dropped about linearly as age rose. Diversity was estimated from one million T cells, and these estimates were considered underestimates.

Isolation per sample recovered at least 7 million PBMCs. This CDR3 region has 17 residues. Per the germline V gene, CDR1 is LGHNA and CDR2 is YNFKEQ. Trimming removed 3 bases from V and 4 bases from J; junction bases left unmatched: 11. The TCR comes from a woman under 30 in good health. The sample comprised blood. V gene TRBV4-2 combines with J gene TRBJ2-1, with 8 bases that match TRBD2. The CDR3 DNA follows: TGTGCCAGCAGCCAGAACCCAAGCGGGAGCATTTACAATGAGCAGTTCTTC. It encodes CASSQNPSGSIYNEQFF.